Here is one T cell receptor beta chain with its context. Other DNA sequences in this specimen translate into the identical CDR3. The table came from immunoSEQ multiplex PCR; TCRdb's copy has only in-frame clones and leaves some out. The sample lists a few hundred thousand clones, 87% occurring once. The V gene's germline CDR1 is SGHRS and CDR2 YFSETQ. The CDR3 contains 14 residues. With V trimmed by 3 bases and J by 6 bases, 4 bases remained unmatched. The data derive from a study of blood T cell repertoires in COVID-19. The TCR comes from a woman aged 30 to 39 who had recovered from COVID-19. Sample: PBMCs or T cells enriched from blood (not recorded which). The chain recombines TRBV5-1 with TRBJ2-7, with 12 bases lining up with TRBD1. Here the CDR3 DNA reads TGCGCCAGCAGCTCCGGGACAGGGGGCGGCGAGCAGTACTTC. It is translated as CASSSGTGGGEQYF.